These T cell receptor beta chains were read from a single sample in a study of blood T cell repertoires in COVID-19. The assay was immunoSEQ multiplex PCR, and TCRdb's table has in-frame clones only and misses some. The sample includes about 140,000 clones, 84% of them seen just once. Sequencing was performed on peripheral blood. The receptors derive from a man aged 25-45 years with COVID-19, enrolled during active disease. Each CDR3 is given with its conserved first and last residue. Fields, in order: clone size, V gene, J gene, D gene, CDR3 protein, CDR3 DNA. D genes are given only for firm matches. Size tells how often a clone was seen (once, few, many) or the class of an expanded clone, and some rows leave it out.

few	TRBV14	TRBJ1-6	.	CASSQEWQYSPLHF	TGTGCCAGCAGCCAAGAGTGGCAGTATTCACCCCTCCACTTT
.	TRBV7-9	TRBJ2-4	.	CASSFPKLAKNIQYF	TGTGCCAGCAGCTTCCCTAAACTAGCCAAAAACATTCAGTACTTC
.	TRBV9	TRBJ2-2	.	CASSFDRINTGELFF	TGTGCCAGCAGTTTCGACAGGATAAACACCGGGGAGCTGTTTTTT
.	TRBV18	TRBJ2-2	TRBD1	CASSPSLGQGLTGELFF	TGTGCCAGCTCACCATCTTTGGGACAGGGGCTCACCGGGGAGCTGTTTTTT
.	TRBV6-5	TRBJ1-6	.	CASLIQTLYNSPLHF	TGTGCCAGCTTGATACAGACCCTCTATAATTCACCCCTCCACTTT
few	TRBV28	TRBJ2-5	TRBD2	CASKSSGSPRETQYF	TGTGCCAGCAAGAGTAGCGGGAGTCCACGGGAGACCCAGTACTTC
.	TRBV11-2	TRBJ2-1	.	CASSLSGVYNEQFF	TGTGCCAGCAGCTTATCGGGAGTCTACAATGAGCAGTTCTTC
.	TRBV3-1/TRBV3-2	TRBJ1-2	.	CASSQGLLYGYTF	TGTGCCAGCAGCCAAGGACTGCTATATGGCTACACCTTC
.	TRBV2	TRBJ1-1	.	CASRQDSNTEAFF	TGTGCCAGCAGACAGGATTCGAACACTGAAGCTTTCTTT
.	TRBV2	TRBJ1-2	.	CAGSDSTNYGYTF	TGTGCCGGGTCGGACAGTACTAACTATGGCTACACCTTC
.	TRBV7-3	TRBJ1-1	.	CASSAQGGNTEAFF	TGTGCCAGCAGCGCACAGGGTGGGAACACTGAAGCTTTCTTT
.	TRBV2	TRBJ2-7	TRBD2	CASRLGTSGTRKAEQYF	TGTGCCAGCAGGCTCGGGACTAGCGGGACAAGGAAGGCCGAGCAGTACTTC
once	TRBV13	TRBJ1-2	.	CASTRTAANYGYTF	TGTGCCAGCACCAGGACTGCAGCTAACTATGGCTACACCTTC
.	TRBV5-1	TRBJ2-7	.	CASSSRRAGYEQYF	TGCGCCAGCAGCTCTCGACGCGCGGGCTACGAGCAGTACTTC
.	TRBV7-9	TRBJ2-2	TRBD2	CASSLVERERRGELFF	TGTGCCAGCAGCTTAGTTGAGCGGGAGCGTAGAGGGGAGCTGTTTTTT
.	TRBV4-2	TRBJ2-5	.	CASSQGMGGQETQYF	TGTGCCAGCAGCCAAGGAATGGGGGGCCAAGAGACCCAGTACTTC
.	TRBV21-1	TRBJ2-7	.	CASSLTGQPIPPTYEQYF	TGTGCCAGCAGCCTGACGGGACAGCCGATCCCACCTACCTACGAGCAGTACTTC
.	TRBV7-8	TRBJ1-2	.	CASSLRAGPNYGYTF	TGTGCCAGCAGCTTACGAGCAGGCCCTAACTATGGCTACACCTTC
.	TRBV24-1	TRBJ2-1	.	CATSGAPGNEQFF	TGTGCCACCAGTGGGGCCCCAGGCAATGAGCAGTTCTTC
.	TRBV28	TRBJ1-2	.	CATEQPLTYGYTF	TGTGCCACCGAACAACCTCTTACGTATGGCTACACCTTC
.	TRBV12-3/TRBV12-4	TRBJ2-7	.	CASSLVQDEQYF	TGTGCCAGCAGTTTAGTACAGGACGAGCAGTACTTC
.	TRBV28	TRBJ1-2	TRBD1	CASSAGQDYGYTF	TGTGCCAGCAGTGCGGGACAGGACTATGGCTACACCTTC
.	TRBV19	TRBJ2-1	.	CASSMDSNNEQFF	TGTGCCAGTAGTATGGACAGTAACAATGAGCAGTTCTTC
.	TRBV28	TRBJ2-1	.	CASSYEGATYYNEQFF	TGTGCCAGCAGTTATGAAGGGGCAACATACTACAATGAGCAGTTCTTC
.	TRBV11-2	TRBJ1-6	.	CASGVSAADPLHF	TGTGCCAGCGGCGTTTCGGCGGCAGACCCCCTCCACTTT
.	TRBV28	TRBJ1-1	.	CASSFKPIDTEAFF	TGTGCCAGCAGTTTCAAGCCAATCGACACTGAAGCTTTCTTT
.	TRBV13	TRBJ1-2	TRBD1	CASSLTGQGAGNYGYTF	TGTGCCAGCAGCCTCACAGGGCAGGGGGCAGGAAACTATGGCTACACCTTC
.	TRBV29-1	TRBJ1-2	.	CSGARDTNNYGYTF	TGCAGCGGGGCCCGGGACACCAATAACTATGGCTACACCTTC
few	TRBV5-4	TRBJ1-1	.	CASSLGGVNTEAFF	TGTGCCAGCAGTCTGGGGGGGGTTAACACTGAAGCTTTCTTT
.	TRBV28	TRBJ2-7	TRBD2	CASSSRLAGYEQYF	TGTGCCAGCAGTTCCCGACTAGCGGGATACGAGCAGTACTTC
.	TRBV27	TRBJ2-5	.	CASSLGSGWETQYF	TGTGCCAGCAGTCTAGGGAGTGGGTGGGAGACCCAGTACTTC
few	TRBV24-1	TRBJ2-1	TRBD1	CATSGGTASSYNEQFF	TGTGCCACCAGTGGGGGGACAGCTTCTTCCTACAATGAGCAGTTCTTC
.	TRBV2	TRBJ2-1	TRBD2	CASRPAGPRGEQFF	TGTGCCAGCAGGCCAGCGGGGCCTAGGGGTGAGCAGTTCTTC
.	TRBV7-9	TRBJ2-7	TRBD1	CASSLVPGGYEQYF	TGTGCCAGCAGCTTAGTCCCAGGGGGCTACGAGCAGTACTTC
once	TRBV19	TRBJ1-6	.	CASSSPGGNSPLHF	TGTGCCAGTAGTTCTCCAGGAGGTAATTCACCCCTCCACTTT
.	TRBV29-1	TRBJ2-3	TRBD1	CSVDSSPGQGFLDTQYF	TGCAGCGTTGATTCATCCCCGGGACAGGGTTTTTTAGATACGCAGTATTTT
once	TRBV7-6	TRBJ1-1	.	CASSLARPGPGDHTEAFF	TGTGCCAGCAGCTTAGCGCGTCCAGGTCCGGGAGATCACACTGAAGCTTTCTTT
.	TRBV19	TRBJ1-1	TRBD1	CASSMDRFGTEAFF	TGTGCCAGTAGTATGGACAGGTTCGGCACTGAAGCTTTCTTT
.	TRBV4-2	TRBJ2-1	.	CASSPGTASRGLLRNEQFF	TGTGCCAGCAGCCCCGGGACAGCATCGAGGGGACTCCTCAGGAATGAGCAGTTCTTC
.	TRBV4-1	TRBJ2-3	TRBD2	CASSQGRLAGHTDTQYF	TGCGCCAGCAGCCAAGGGCGACTAGCGGGACACACAGATACGCAGTATTTT
.	TRBV6-5	TRBJ1-1	TRBD1	CASLTGRRGTEAFF	TGTGCCAGCTTGACAGGGCGGAGGGGCACTGAAGCTTTCTTT
.	TRBV30	TRBJ2-1	.	CAGTESGNEQFF	TGTGCCGGGACCGAGTCGGGGAATGAGCAGTTCTTC
.	TRBV19	TRBJ2-3	.	CASTPGSGETDTQYF	TGTGCCAGTACCCCGGGGTCCGGAGAGACAGATACGCAGTATTTT